This is a list of T cell receptor beta chains from one sample in a study of blood T cell repertoires in COVID-19. Some clones are missing from TCRdb's copy, which holds only in-frame ones; the method was immunoSEQ multiplex PCR. The sample lists about 61,000 clones, around 85% occurring once. Sequenced: peripheral blood. The receptors stem from a human donor in a cohort sampled during active COVID-19. The CDR3 runs from the conserved cysteine through the conserved F or W. The D gene is left open where the match is weak. Where a row states a size, it is once, few, many or the class of an expanded clone; other rows omit it.

TRBD1 | 14 | - | TRBJ1-2 | TRBV5-1 | CASSLGTGSYGYTF | TGCGCCAGCAGCTTAGGGACAGGGAGCTATGGCTACACCTTC
- | 15 | - | TRBJ2-3 | TRBV7-9 | CASSLAGGDTDTQYF | TGTGCCAGCAGCTTAGCGGGAGGAGACACAGATACGCAGTATTTT
- | 14 | - | TRBJ2-7 | TRBV9 | CASSPGDGFDEQYF | TGTGCCAGCAGCCCGGGGGACGGATTCGACGAGCAGTACTTC
- | 14 | - | TRBJ2-4 | TRBV6-6 | CASRVGGQKNIQYF | TGTGCCAGCCGAGTCGGGGGGCAAAAAAACATTCAGTACTTC
TRBD1 | 13 | - | TRBJ1-1 | TRBV4-1 | CASRRQGNTEAFF | TGCGCCAGCAGACGACAGGGAAACACTGAAGCTTTCTTT
TRBD1 | 13 | - | TRBJ1-3 | TRBV28 | CASAGGTGNTIYF | TGTGCCAGCGCAGGGGGAACTGGAAACACCATATATTTT
TRBD2 | 18 | few | TRBJ2-1 | TRBV5-1 | CASSLWADRTSGINEQFF | TGCGCCAGCAGCTTGTGGGCCGACAGGACTAGCGGGATAAATGAGCAGTTCTTC
- | 17 | - | TRBJ2-1 | TRBV3-1/TRBV3-2 | CASSYGKGHSSYNEQFF | TGTGCCAGCAGCTACGGAAAGGGGCATAGCTCCTACAATGAGCAGTTCTTC
TRBD1 | 16 | few | TRBJ2-2 | TRBV10-1 | CASTSSDRGGTGELFF | TGCGCCAGCACCTCCTCGGACAGGGGCGGCACCGGGGAGCTGTTTTTT
- | 13 | - | TRBJ2-7 | TRBV5-6 | CASSFSVTYEQYF | TGTGCCAGCAGCTTCTCCGTTACCTACGAGCAGTACTTC
- | 18 | - | TRBJ2-3 | TRBV3-1/TRBV3-2 | CASSQQYSRRQDTDTQYF | TGTGCCAGCAGCCAGCAGTATTCCCGTCGACAGGACACAGATACGCAGTATTTT
TRBD1 | 13 | few | TRBJ1-2 | TRBV12-3/TRBV12-4 | CASSLGQSYGYTF | TGTGCCAGCAGTCTGGGACAGTCCTATGGCTACACCTTC
TRBD1 | 15 | - | TRBJ2-5 | TRBV19 | CASSIGTGGRETQYF | TGTGCCAGTAGTATTGGGACAGGGGGAAGGGAGACCCAGTACTTC
- | 16 | - | TRBJ2-3 | TRBV15 | CATSGMEGLGTDTQYF | TGTGCCACCAGCGGGATGGAGGGCCTAGGCACAGATACGCAGTATTTT
- | 15 | - | TRBJ1-2 | TRBV27 | CASSFGGEVGYGYTF | TGTGCCAGCAGTTTTGGCGGGGAAGTGGGATATGGCTACACCTTC
- | 11 | - | TRBJ2-1 | TRBV16 | CASSRGDEQFF | TGTGCCAGCAGCCGGGGCGATGAGCAGTTCTTC
- | 13 | - | TRBJ1-4 | TRBV5-1 | CASSPGLNEKLFF | TGCGCCAGCAGCCCGGGTCTTAATGAAAAACTGTTTTTT
TRBD1 | 17 | - | TRBJ2-1 | TRBV4-1 | CASSQSKTQGAYNEQFF | TGCGCCAGCAGCCAATCAAAGACGCAGGGGGCCTACAATGAGCAGTTCTTC
TRBD1 | 17 | large | TRBJ2-5 | TRBV6-2/TRBV6-3 | CASSYSILVGQQETQYF | TGTGCCAGCAGTTACTCGATTTTAGTGGGACAGCAAGAGACCCAGTACTTC
- | 17 | - | TRBJ1-3 | TRBV19 | CASSLGRTTNSGNTIYF | TGTGCCAGTAGCTTGGGGAGGACAACCAACTCTGGAAACACCATATATTTT
- | 16 | few | TRBJ2-6 | TRBV7-9 | CASSVLRGTGANVLTF | TGTGCCAGCAGCGTCCTTAGGGGGACTGGGGCCAACGTCCTGACTTTC
TRBD1 | 17 | - | TRBJ1-2 | TRBV24-1 | CATSDPLGGQGGNGYTF | TGTGCCACCAGTGACCCTCTGGGGGGACAGGGTGGTAATGGCTACACCTTC
TRBD1 | 14 | - | TRBJ1-4 | TRBV19 | CASSRGTANEKLFF | TGTGCCAGTAGTAGAGGGACAGCTAATGAAAAACTGTTTTTT
- | 12 | - | TRBJ1-6 | TRBV28 | CASSLLLSPLHF | TGTGCCAGCAGTTTATTACTATCACCCCTCCACTTT
- | 15 | - | TRBJ2-1 | TRBV4-2 | CASSQLAVSYNEQFF | TGTGCCAGCAGCCAATTGGCAGTCTCCTACAATGAGCAGTTCTTC
TRBD2 | 17 | - | TRBJ2-5 | TRBV4-1 | CASSQGLAGGAVETQYF | TGCGCCAGCAGCCAAGGACTAGCGGGAGGGGCGGTAGAGACCCAGTACTTC
TRBD1 | 15 | - | TRBJ1-2 | TRBV19 | CASSTQGARWDGYTF | TGTGCCAGTAGTACGCAGGGGGCGCGATGGGATGGCTACACCTTC
- | 13 | - | TRBJ1-1 | TRBV6-5 | CASSLRGDTEAFF | TGTGCCAGCAGCCTCAGGGGTGACACTGAAGCTTTCTTT
- | 15 | - | TRBJ1-5 | TRBV3-1/TRBV3-2 | CASSHSRRGNQPQHF | TGTGCCAGCAGCCACTCCCGGAGGGGAAATCAGCCCCAGCATTTT